These 30 T cell receptor beta chains were all obtained from the same sample, sequenced in a study of blood T cell repertoires in COVID-19. The data were produced by immunoSEQ multiplex PCR, yet TCRdb's version contains in-frame clones alone and is incomplete. The sample records 130,000 or so clones, about 88% being singletons. The sequenced sample consisted of peripheral blood. These receptors were taken from a human donor with COVID-19, enrolled during active disease. The donor label of this sample is uncertain.

The genes are TRBV2 and TRBJ1-5, with D uncertain. CDR1 and CDR2 from the germline V gene are SNHLY and FYNNEI. Trimming stripped 2 bases from V and 7 bases from J, with 12 bases between. There are 14 residues in the CDR3. CDR3 in DNA: TGTGCCAGCAGTGAATCAACAGTGGAACAGCCCCAGCATTTT. Encoded protein: CASSESTVEQPQHF.

The rearrangement joins TRBV12-3 or TRBV12-4 to TRBJ1-4, with TRBD1 as a possible D gene (5 bases). V was cut by 10 bases and J by 14 bases, with 20 bases left in between. The CDR3 is 12 residues long. The CDR3 loop reads CANTTLGPWLFF. The CDR3 bases are TGTGCCAACACGACTCTGGGGCCCTGGCTGTTTTTT.

The chain couples TRBV5-6 to TRBJ1-2, with D possibly TRBD1 on 5 matching bases. There are 14 residues in the CDR3. Looked up from germline, CDR1 is SGHDT and CDR2 is YYEEEE. Trimming cost V 3 bases and J 3 bases, with 12 bases left between them. This CDR3 is CASSSSDSDYGYTF. The DNA of the CDR3 is TGTGCCAGCAGCTCGTCTGACAGTGACTATGGCTACACCTTC.

The chain uses TRBV11-3 and TRBJ1-1; 7 nucleotides match TRBD1. The CDR3 runs to 14 residues. J was trimmed by 5 bases and V by 2 bases; bases with no gene match: 5. The V gene's germline CDR1 is SGHNT and CDR2 YENEEA. The CDR3 reads CASSLNSGGTEAFF. CDR3 sequence (DNA): TGTGCCAGCAGCTTAAATTCAGGGGGGACTGAAGCTTTCTTT.

This chain connects TRBV5-1 to TRBJ1-1, with D possibly TRBD1 on 5 matching bases. CDR1 and CDR2 (germline): SGHRS, YFSETQ. Trimming shortened V by 4 bases and J by 2 bases, and 12 bases separated the two germline ends. The CDR3 extends over 14 amino acids. The CDR3 reads CASSRGTYNTEAFF. DNA of the CDR3: TGCGCCAGCAGCCGCGGGACGTATAACACTGAAGCTTTCTTT.

A few counts support this clone. The chain links TRBV4-2 to TRBJ1-5; TRBD1 aligns across 8 bases. The CDR3 sequence is 15 residues long. Germline values: CDR1 LGHNA, CDR2 YNFKEQ. Trimming took 3 bases from V and 4 from J; bases not matched to a gene: 5. The CDR3 DNA sequence: TGTGCCAGCAGCCAGGGGGACAGGAATAATCAGCCCCAGCATTTT. Its protein product is CASSQGDRNNQPQHF.

This clone was detected a few times. The chain has TRBV10-3 and TRBJ2-3; tentative D call: TRBD1 (6 bases). CDR3 length: 16 residues. V was pared by 0 bases and J by 0 bases, with 10 bases between. Per germline, CDR1 ENHRY and CDR2 SYGVKD. CDR3 DNA: TGTGCCATCAGTGAGTCGAGCACAGGGAGCACAGATACGCAGTATTTT. This codes for CAISESSTGSTDTQYF.

This rearrangement joins TRBV7-3 to TRBJ2-1; maybe TRBD1 (5 bases). The V gene lost 3 bases and the J gene lost 0 bases, with 9 bases spanning the gap. Germline lookup yields CDR1 SGHTA and CDR2 FQGTGA. The CDR3 is 15 residues long. CDR3 DNA: TGTGCCAGCAGCTTCGACAGTTACTCCTACAATGAGCAGTTCTTC. Translating it yields CASSFDSYSYNEQFF.

This chain links TRBV18 with TRBJ1-3; 7 nucleotides match TRBD1. The J segment lost 4 bases and the V segment lost 1 base, leaving 4 bases of the junction unmatched. Per the germline V gene, CDR1 is KGHSH and CDR2 is LQKENI. This CDR3 is 15 amino acids long. The CDR3, as DNA: TGTGCCAGCTCACCACTACAGGGGCTAGGAAACACCATATATTTT. Its translation is CASSPLQGLGNTIYF.

The chain combines TRBV11-2 with TRBJ2-7; 11 nucleotides match TRBD2. With V trimmed by 4 bases and J by 3 bases, 2 bases remained unmatched. CDR1 and CDR2 (germline): SGHAT, FQNNGV. The CDR3 has 14 residues. CDR3 protein: CASSSGLAVYEQYF. Here the CDR3 DNA reads TGTGCCAGCAGCTCGGGACTAGCGGTCTACGAGCAGTACTTC.

This clone was picked up a small number of times. The chain joins TRBV6-6 to TRBJ1-1, with D possibly matching TRBD1 (6 bases). The germline V gene encodes CDR1 MNHNY and CDR2 SVGAGI (reference sequence). CDR3 size: 12 residues. The V and J ends lost 5 bases and 11 bases respectively, with 15 bases between them. The CDR3 DNA follows: TGTGCCAGCAGTCGGGACACTGAACGGGCTTTCTTT. It encodes CASSRDTERAFF.

The chain links TRBV7-3 to TRBJ2-1; 7 nucleotides align to TRBD2. Germline CDR1 and CDR2: SGHTA and FQGTGA. V gave up 1 base and J gave up 5 bases; unmatched junction bases: 8. This CDR3 is 16 amino acids long. The CDR3, as DNA: TGTGCCAGCAGCTTAAACATGGCTAGCGGAAACAATGAGCAGTTCTTC. Its translation is CASSLNMASGNNEQFF.

The V and J genes are TRBV14 and TRBJ1-2; D remains unclear. The CDR3 is 14 amino acids. Germline CDR1 SGHDN, CDR2 FVKESK. The V gene lost 1 base and the J gene lost 4 bases, with 10 bases spanning the gap. The CDR3 DNA follows: TGTGCCAGCAGCCAAGGGATTGACTTCTATGGCTACACCTTC. The encoded protein is CASSQGIDFYGYTF.

This chain links TRBV12-5 with TRBJ2-2; a weak D match, TRBD1 (5 bases). Trimming left V 0 bases short and J 3 bases short, with 8 bases between. The CDR3 is made up of 15 amino acids. Germline CDR1 is LGHNT and CDR2 is FRNRAP. The CDR3 sequence is CASGLVTDDTGELFF. In nucleotides, the CDR3 is TGTGCTAGTGGTTTGGTGACAGACGACACCGGGGAGCTGTTTTTT.

This clone was counted a few times. The J gene is TRBJ1-6, the V gene TRBV5-1; maybe TRBD1 (6 bases). V lost 3 bases, J lost 13 bases, and 17 bases lay in between. The CDR3 has 14 residues. Germline CDR1 SGHRS, CDR2 YFSETQ. The CDR3 DNA sequence: TGCGCCAGCAGCTCAGGGGAGAGCATCTCCCCCCTCCACTTT. Encoded protein: CASSSGESISPLHF. The full variable domain, in which reference TRBV5-1 and TRBJ1-6 provide the parts outside the CDR3, is KAGVTQTPRYLIKTRGQQVTLSCSPISGHRSVSWYQQTPGQGLQFLFEYFSETQRNKGNFPGRFSGRQFSNSRSEMNVSTLELGDSALYLCASSSGESISPLHFGNGTRLTVT.

The CDR3: CASSFYRGGEETQYF. The CDR3 DNA follows: TGTGCCAGCAGCTTCTACCGGGGGGGCGAAGAGACCCAGTACTTC. The chain employs TRBV7-9 and TRBJ2-5; 8 bases map to TRBD2. Per germline, CDR1 SEHNR and CDR2 FQNEAQ (reference sequence). V was pared by 3 bases and J by 3 bases, with 6 bases of the junction left unmatched. This CDR3 region has 15 residues.

This rearrangement joins TRBV3-1 (or the pseudogene TRBV3-2) to TRBJ1-5; TRBD1 is a possible D gene (5 bases). The CDR3 has 14 residues. Trimming took 2 bases from V and 4 from J, leaving 9 bases between them. Germline V gives CDR1 LGHDT, CDR2 YNNKEL (reference sequence). The CDR3 sequence is CASSQNRLNQPQHF. The CDR3 coding sequence is TGTGCCAGCAGCCAAAACAGGCTGAATCAGCCCCAGCATTTT.

The chain couples TRBV3-1 (or the pseudogene TRBV3-2) to TRBJ2-2; TRBD2 matches at 9 bases. Germline CDR1 is LGHDT and CDR2 is YNNKEL (reference sequence). V gave up 4 bases and J gave up 4 bases; unmatched junction bases: 13. This CDR3 comprises 18 residues. CDR3 DNA: TGTGCCAGCAGCCCACTCCCGGGCGGGAGGGCCGGCACCGGGGAGCTGTTTTTT. The encoded protein is CASSPLPGGRAGTGELFF.

CDR3 bases: TGTGCCAGCAGCTCTAGATGGACAGGAGGGATGAGCTCCTATAATTCACCCCTCCACTTT. Translated, it gives CASSSRWTGGMSSYNSPLHF. The gene calls are TRBV6-6 and TRBJ1-6, with 7 bases lining up with TRBD1. Trimming cost V 6 bases and J 0 bases; bases outside gene matches: 17. From germline, CDR1 is MNHNY and CDR2 SVGAGI (reference sequence). The CDR3 extends over 20 amino acids.

The chain employs TRBV3-1 (or the pseudogene TRBV3-2) and TRBJ2-1; D is possibly TRBD2 (5 bases). V lost 4 bases, J lost 5 bases, and 15 bases lay in between. Germline CDR1 and CDR2: LGHDT and YNNKEL (reference sequence). This CDR3 comprises 15 residues. The CDR3, as DNA: TGTGCCAGCAGCCGTGGCTCTAGCTTTAACAATGAGCAGTTCTTC. Translating it yields CASSRGSSFNNEQFF.

This chain links TRBV19 with TRBJ1-1; 7 nucleotides match TRBD1. From germline, CDR1 is LNHDA and CDR2 SQIVND (reference sequence). J lost 4 bases, V lost 4 bases, and 3 bases had no gene match. The CDR3 loop spans 13 amino acids. The CDR3 DNA follows: TGTGCCAGTAGTAAACAGGGGACCACTGAAGCTTTCTTT. It codes for CASSKQGTTEAFF.

The chain employs TRBV18 and TRBJ1-1; no definite D call. Germline V gene data show CDR1 as KGHSH and CDR2 as LQKENI. CDR3 length: 14 amino acids. Deletions cut 3 bases from V and 4 bases from J, with 12 bases between. CDR3 loop: CASSPTARSTEAFF. CDR3 DNA: TGTGCCAGCTCACCGACCGCCCGGAGCACTGAAGCTTTCTTT.

The rearrangement joins TRBV27 to TRBJ2-7; 14 bases align to TRBD2. The germline V gene has CDR1 MNHEY and CDR2 SMNVEV (reference sequence). The V gene end was trimmed by 5 bases and the J gene end by 4 bases; junction bases not matched to a gene: 10. This CDR3 has 17 amino acids. The CDR3 reads CASSLGTSGSKEYEQYF. The CDR3 bases are TGTGCCAGCAGTCTAGGGACTAGCGGGAGCAAGGAGTACGAGCAGTACTTC.

The chain has TRBV5-1 and TRBJ2-7, with TRBD1 identical over 7 bases. There are 14 residues in the CDR3. Germline V gives CDR1 SGHRS, CDR2 YFSETQ. The V and J ends lost 4 bases and 2 bases, in that order; junction bases with no gene match: 6. For the CDR3, the DNA is TGCGCCAGCAGCCCGGACAGGACCCCCTACGAGCAGTACTTC. It specifies CASSPDRTPYEQYF.

The chain couples TRBV7-9 to TRBJ1-3; D remains ambiguous. Trimming removed 0 bases at V and 3 bases at J, with 12 bases between. There are 16 residues in the CDR3. Germline V gene data show CDR1 as SEHNR and CDR2 as FQNEAQ (reference sequence). DNA of the CDR3: TGTGCCAGCAGCTTAGCGCGTTTTGGACTTGGAAACACCATATATTTT. This codes for CASSLARFGLGNTIYF.

The CDR3 reads CASSVPGQGASNSPLHF. As DNA, the CDR3 is TGTGCCAGCAGTGTGCCCGGACAGGGGGCTTCGAATTCACCCCTCCACTTT. J is TRBJ1-6 and V is TRBV28, with 11 nucleotides matching TRBD1. The trim removed 5 bases at V and 7 bases at J, leaving 10 bases unmatched. The CDR3 runs 17 residues. Germline CDR1 is MDHEN and CDR2 is SYDVKM.

This clone was recorded a few times. This chain links TRBV7-7 with TRBJ1-2; the match to TRBD1 covers 9 bases. Trimming cost V 5 bases and J 3 bases; bases outside gene matches: 10. The germline V gene encodes CDR1 SSHAT and CDR2 FNYEAQ (reference sequence). The CDR3 has 16 amino acids. DNA for the CDR3: TGTGCCAGCAGCCGAACGGGGGACAGGGTTGACTATGGCTACACCTTC. Residues: CASSRTGDRVDYGYTF.

The genes are TRBV4-1 and TRBJ1-3; D ambiguous. This CDR3 contains 14 residues. V shed 5 bases and J shed 0 bases, with 8 bases lying between them. The V gene's germline CDR1 is MGHRA and CDR2 YSYEKL. CDR3 loop: CASSYTASGNTIYF. As DNA, the CDR3 is TGCGCCAGCAGCTATACAGCCTCTGGAAACACCATATATTTT.

The chain recombines TRBV3-1 (or the pseudogene TRBV3-2) with TRBJ2-2; 13 positions match TRBD2. The ends lost 1 base at V and 4 bases at J; junction bases unmatched: 6. Per germline, CDR1 LGHDT and CDR2 YNNKEL (reference sequence). CDR3 length equals 18 residues. CDR3 region: CASSQGPGLAGTTGELFF. The CDR3 bases are TGTGCCAGCAGCCAAGGGCCGGGACTAGCGGGGACCACCGGGGAGCTGTTTTTT.

CDR3 coding DNA: TGTGCCAGTATGACGGGGGGGGGCACAGATACGCAGTATTTT. It codes for CASMTGGGTDTQYF. J is TRBJ2-3 and V is TRBV19; 8 nucleotides match TRBD2. Unmatched junction bases numbered 4, after V lost 7 bases and J lost 1 base. The CDR3 spans 14 residues. The germline V gene encodes CDR1 LNHDA and CDR2 SQIVND (reference sequence).